A selection of T cell receptor beta chains follows, all from one sample in a study of graft-versus-host responses after intestinal transplantation. Their antigen targets remain unknown. The protocol was immunoSEQ multiplex PCR, while the TCRdb copy is restricted to in-frame clones and leaves out a portion. The sample consists of tens of thousands of clones, 94% of them appearing once. The sequences come from unstimulated CD4+ T cells sorted from spleen or lymph node cells, collected before transplant. The receptors here all came from a human donor who was the organ donor for an intestinal transplant. The CDR3 runs from the conserved cysteine through the conserved F or W. The D gene is left open where the match is weak. A clone size is listed for some rows: how often the clone was seen (once, few, many), or a class if it is expanded.

j_gene: TRBJ2-1; v_gene: TRBV28; abundance: -; d_gene: TRBD2; CDR3aa: CASTSSGGNYNEQFF; CDR3nt: TGTGCCAGCACTTCTAGCGGGGGGAACTACAATGAGCAGTTCTTC
j_gene: TRBJ1-4; v_gene: TRBV25-1; abundance: -; d_gene: -; CDR3aa: CASSEFRGAIEKLFF; CDR3nt: TGTGCCAGCAGTGAATTTCGGGGGGCAATAGAAAAACTGTTTTTT
j_gene: TRBJ2-2; v_gene: TRBV6-7; abundance: -; d_gene: -; CDR3aa: CASGQGDTGELFF; CDR3nt: TGTGCCAGCGGTCAGGGTGACACCGGGGAGCTGTTTTTT
j_gene: TRBJ2-5; v_gene: TRBV7-9; abundance: -; d_gene: TRBD2; CDR3aa: CASSLLAGGQETQYF; CDR3nt: TGTGCCAGCAGCTTACTAGCGGGGGGCCAAGAGACCCAGTACTTC
j_gene: TRBJ2-5; v_gene: TRBV2; abundance: -; d_gene: -; CDR3aa: CASSQLGTQYF; CDR3nt: TGTGCCAGCAGTCAATTGGGGACCCAGTACTTC
j_gene: TRBJ2-7; v_gene: TRBV4-3; abundance: -; d_gene: TRBD2; CDR3aa: CASSQFPGLAGGEQYF; CDR3nt: TGCGCCAGCAGCCAATTCCCCGGGCTAGCGGGGGGAGAGCAGTACTTC
j_gene: TRBJ1-2; v_gene: TRBV11-1; abundance: -; d_gene: -; CDR3aa: CASSLVGTDSYGYTF; CDR3nt: TGTGCCAGCAGCTTAGTAGGGACGGACTCCTATGGCTACACCTTC
j_gene: TRBJ2-5; v_gene: TRBV5-1; abundance: -; d_gene: -; CDR3aa: CASTPGGETQYF; CDR3nt: TGCGCCAGCACTCCAGGGGGGGAGACCCAGTACTTC
j_gene: TRBJ1-2; v_gene: TRBV5-1; abundance: -; d_gene: TRBD1; CDR3aa: CASSPGDRALNYGYTF; CDR3nt: TGCGCCAGCAGCCCCGGAGACAGGGCCTTAAACTATGGCTACACCTTC
j_gene: TRBJ1-2; v_gene: TRBV10-2; abundance: -; d_gene: -; CDR3aa: CASVDGSNYGYTF; CDR3nt: TGCGCCAGCGTTGACGGTTCTAACTATGGCTACACCTTC
j_gene: TRBJ1-1; v_gene: TRBV2; abundance: few; d_gene: TRBD1; CDR3aa: CASLGGAGGFTEAFF; CDR3nt: TGTGCCAGCCTGGGGGGGGCAGGGGGCTTCACTGAAGCTTTCTTT
j_gene: TRBJ2-3; v_gene: TRBV14; abundance: -; d_gene: TRBD1; CDR3aa: CASSRRGSTDTQYF; CDR3nt: TGTGCCAGCAGCCGCAGGGGGAGCACAGATACGCAGTATTTT
j_gene: TRBJ1-1; v_gene: TRBV7-9; abundance: -; d_gene: TRBD1; CDR3aa: CASSFDRAMNTEAFF; CDR3nt: TGTGCCAGCAGCTTCGACAGGGCGATGAACACTGAAGCTTTCTTT
j_gene: TRBJ2-5; v_gene: TRBV6-6; abundance: -; d_gene: -; CDR3aa: CASSQRPETQYF; CDR3nt: TGTGCCAGCAGCCAACGCCCGGAGACCCAGTACTTC
j_gene: TRBJ2-6; v_gene: TRBV9; abundance: -; d_gene: TRBD1; CDR3aa: CASSADRARSSGANVLTF; CDR3nt: TGTGCCAGCAGCGCGGACAGGGCGCGAAGCTCTGGGGCCAACGTCCTGACTTTC
j_gene: TRBJ1-2; v_gene: TRBV18; abundance: -; d_gene: TRBD1; CDR3aa: CASSPDSGTGYGYTF; CDR3nt: TGTGCCAGCTCACCGGATTCCGGGACAGGCTATGGCTACACCTTC
j_gene: TRBJ1-4; v_gene: TRBV7-9; abundance: -; d_gene: TRBD1; CDR3aa: CASSLWWGQAGEKLFF; CDR3nt: TGTGCCAGCAGCTTATGGTGGGGACAGGCGGGAGAAAAACTGTTTTTT
j_gene: TRBJ1-1; v_gene: TRBV28; abundance: -; d_gene: TRBD1; CDR3aa: CASSGQGVAEAFF; CDR3nt: TGTGCCAGCAGCGGACAGGGGGTAGCTGAAGCTTTCTTT
j_gene: TRBJ1-1; v_gene: TRBV10-3; abundance: -; d_gene: -; CDR3aa: CATWLGFEAFF; CDR3nt: TGTGCCACCTGGCTGGGGTTTGAAGCTTTCTTT
j_gene: TRBJ2-1; v_gene: TRBV9; abundance: -; d_gene: -; CDR3aa: CASSLTSYNEQFF; CDR3nt: TGTGCCAGCAGCCTAACTAGCTACAATGAGCAGTTCTTC
j_gene: TRBJ1-1; v_gene: TRBV5-6; abundance: -; d_gene: -; CDR3aa: CASSLLGGQTEAFF; CDR3nt: TGTGCCAGCAGCTTGTTGGGAGGCCAGACTGAAGCTTTCTTT
j_gene: TRBJ2-7; v_gene: TRBV19; abundance: -; d_gene: TRBD1; CDR3aa: CATTGQFSYEQYF; CDR3nt: TGTGCCACCACGGGACAGTTCTCCTACGAGCAGTACTTC
j_gene: TRBJ2-3; v_gene: TRBV7-2; abundance: -; d_gene: -; CDR3aa: CASSLVDTQYF; CDR3nt: TGTGCCAGCAGCTTAGTCGATACGCAGTATTTT
j_gene: TRBJ2-3; v_gene: TRBV9; abundance: -; d_gene: TRBD2; CDR3aa: CASSLAGSTDTQYF; CDR3nt: TGTGCCAGCAGCTTAGCGGGGAGCACAGATACGCAGTATTTT
j_gene: TRBJ1-5; v_gene: TRBV12-5; abundance: -; d_gene: TRBD1; CDR3aa: CASGLGGTPGQVPGQPQHF; CDR3nt: TGTGCTAGTGGTTTGGGGGGGACCCCGGGACAGGTACCTGGTCAGCCCCAGCATTTT
j_gene: TRBJ2-3; v_gene: TRBV5-1; abundance: -; d_gene: -; CDR3aa: CASSLGRELSTDTQYF; CDR3nt: TGCGCCAGCAGCTTGGGACGGGAATTGAGCACAGATACGCAGTATTTT
j_gene: TRBJ1-1; v_gene: TRBV5-6; abundance: -; d_gene: TRBD1; CDR3aa: CASSLVDRVGNTEAFF; CDR3nt: TGTGCCAGCAGCTTGGTAGACAGGGTCGGGAACACTGAAGCTTTCTTT
j_gene: TRBJ2-2; v_gene: TRBV9; abundance: once; d_gene: -; CDR3aa: CASTPRGVGTGELFF; CDR3nt: TGTGCCAGCACCCCTAGGGGGGTCGGAACCGGGGAGCTGTTTTTT
j_gene: TRBJ2-1; v_gene: TRBV11-2; abundance: -; d_gene: -; CDR3aa: CASSPLIYPSQGNEQFF; CDR3nt: TGTGCCAGCAGCCCCCTTATTTACCCGTCCCAGGGAAATGAGCAGTTCTTC
j_gene: TRBJ2-7; v_gene: TRBV6-1; abundance: once; d_gene: -; CDR3aa: CASSEIGYSYEQYF; CDR3nt: TGTGCCAGCAGTGAAATCGGGTACTCCTACGAGCAGTACTTC
j_gene: TRBJ1-1; v_gene: TRBV14; abundance: once; d_gene: -; CDR3aa: CASSQDLGPGLLVEAFF; CDR3nt: TGTGCCAGCAGCCAAGATCTCGGTCCGGGACTACTTGTTGAAGCTTTCTTT
j_gene: TRBJ2-4; v_gene: TRBV9; abundance: -; d_gene: -; CDR3aa: CASSVGTAKNIQYF; CDR3nt: TGTGCCAGCAGCGTAGGGACAGCCAAAAACATTCAGTACTTC
j_gene: TRBJ1-6; v_gene: TRBV11-3; abundance: -; d_gene: -; CDR3aa: CASGQRGEDNSPLHF; CDR3nt: TGTGCCAGCGGTCAGAGAGGAGAAGATAATTCACCCCTCCACTTT
j_gene: TRBJ2-1; v_gene: TRBV28; abundance: -; d_gene: -; CDR3aa: CASSAPPGLEQFF; CDR3nt: TGTGCCAGCAGTGCTCCCCCGGGGCTGGAGCAGTTCTTC
j_gene: TRBJ2-1; v_gene: TRBV15; abundance: -; d_gene: -; CDR3aa: CATSRKLGTFDNEQFF; CDR3nt: TGTGCCACCAGCAGAAAACTAGGGACTTTCGACAATGAGCAGTTCTTC
j_gene: TRBJ2-1; v_gene: TRBV29-1; abundance: -; d_gene: TRBD2; CDR3aa: CSVVKLAGNEQFF; CDR3nt: TGCAGCGTTGTAAAACTAGCGGGTAATGAGCAGTTCTTC
j_gene: TRBJ2-3; v_gene: TRBV9; abundance: -; d_gene: TRBD1; CDR3aa: CASSGVTGTGSTDTQYF; CDR3nt: TGTGCCAGCAGCGGGGTGACCGGGACAGGTAGCACAGATACGCAGTATTTT
j_gene: TRBJ2-7; v_gene: TRBV5-1; abundance: -; d_gene: -; CDR3aa: CASSLTGQRPYEQYF; CDR3nt: TGCGCCAGCAGCTTGACCGGACAGAGACCCTACGAGCAGTACTTC
j_gene: TRBJ2-3; v_gene: TRBV15; abundance: -; d_gene: TRBD2; CDR3aa: CATSRTSGGADTQYF; CDR3nt: TGTGCCACCAGCAGGACTAGCGGGGGGGCCGATACGCAGTATTTT
j_gene: TRBJ2-3; v_gene: TRBV27; abundance: -; d_gene: -; CDR3aa: CASSLEIAASAATQYF; CDR3nt: TGTGCCAGCAGTTTGGAAATAGCCGCATCGGCTGCTACGCAGTATTTT
j_gene: TRBJ1-1; v_gene: TRBV29-1; abundance: -; d_gene: -; CDR3aa: CSADRLMNTEAFF; CDR3nt: TGCAGCGCCGATCGTTTGATGAACACTGAAGCTTTCTTT
j_gene: TRBJ2-1; v_gene: TRBV7-9; abundance: once; d_gene: -; CDR3aa: CASSFGGLRYEQFF; CDR3nt: TGTGCCAGCAGCTTCGGGGGCCTGAGGTATGAGCAGTTCTTC
j_gene: TRBJ1-2; v_gene: TRBV10-3; abundance: -; d_gene: -; CDR3aa: CAISESEDYGYTF; CDR3nt: TGTGCCATCAGTGAGTCCGAAGACTATGGCTACACCTTC
j_gene: TRBJ2-7; v_gene: TRBV18; abundance: -; d_gene: -; CDR3aa: CASSLGTGNPYEQYF; CDR3nt: TGTGCCAGCTCACTGGGCACAGGGAACCCCTACGAGCAGTACTTC
j_gene: TRBJ2-7; v_gene: TRBV15; abundance: -; d_gene: -; CDR3aa: CATSSFRVSLYEQYF; CDR3nt: TGTGCCACCAGCAGCTTCAGGGTGTCCCTATACGAGCAGTACTTC
j_gene: TRBJ1-1; v_gene: TRBV7-3; abundance: -; d_gene: TRBD1; CDR3aa: CASSLEGQLNTEAFF; CDR3nt: TGTGCCAGCAGCTTGGAGGGACAGCTGAACACTGAAGCTTTCTTT
j_gene: TRBJ1-4; v_gene: TRBV6-5; abundance: -; d_gene: TRBD1; CDR3aa: CASRRRTGTEKLFF; CDR3nt: TGTGCCAGCAGACGAAGGACAGGAACAGAAAAACTGTTTTTT